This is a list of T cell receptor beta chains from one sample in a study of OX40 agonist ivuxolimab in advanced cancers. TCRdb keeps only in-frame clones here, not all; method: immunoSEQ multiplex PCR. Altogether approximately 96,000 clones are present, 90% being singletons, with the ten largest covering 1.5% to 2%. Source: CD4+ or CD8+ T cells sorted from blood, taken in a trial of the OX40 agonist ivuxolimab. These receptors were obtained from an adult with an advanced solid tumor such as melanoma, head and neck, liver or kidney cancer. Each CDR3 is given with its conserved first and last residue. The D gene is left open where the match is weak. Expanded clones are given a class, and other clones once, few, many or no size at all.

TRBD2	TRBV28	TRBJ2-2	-	TGTGCCAGCAGCTCCGGGTTAGCGGGAGCAGCCGGGGAGCTGTTTTTT	CASSSGLAGAAGELFF
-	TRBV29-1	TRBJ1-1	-	TGCAGCGTTCCCGTGGATCAGGGCCCCATTCGGAACACTGAAGCTTTCTTT	CSVPVDQGPIRNTEAFF
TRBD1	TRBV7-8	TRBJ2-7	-	TGTGCCAGCAGCCCACAGGGGAGTAGCTACGAGCAGTACTTC	CASSPQGSSYEQYF
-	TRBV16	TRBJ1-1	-	TGTGCCAGCAGCCAATCGCCGGAAAACACTGAAGCTTTCTTT	CASSQSPENTEAFF
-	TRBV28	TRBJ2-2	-	TGTGCCAGCAGATTGGGCGGATCCTCCGGGGAGCTGTTTTTT	CASRLGGSSGELFF
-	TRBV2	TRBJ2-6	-	TGTGCCAGCAGCCAGTACTCTGGGGCCAACGTCCTGACTTTC	CASSQYSGANVLTF
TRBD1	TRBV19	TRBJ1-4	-	TGTGCCACACGGCCCTCAGGGGGCGCAAATGAAAAACTGTTTTTT	CATRPSGGANEKLFF
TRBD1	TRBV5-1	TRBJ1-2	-	TGCGCCAGCAGCAGACAGGGGCGGAACTATGGCTACACCTTC	CASSRQGRNYGYTF
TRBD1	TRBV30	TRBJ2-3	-	TGTGCCTGGAGTGCATCCCGGACAGGGGGCACAGATACGCAGTATTTT	CAWSASRTGGTDTQYF
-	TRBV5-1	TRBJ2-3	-	TGCGCCAGCAGCTTGGGGGGGCAGACCTTCACAGATACGCAGTATTTT	CASSLGGQTFTDTQYF
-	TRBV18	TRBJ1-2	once	TGTGCCAGCTCTCCCCTTGAGGGGGGCTATGGCTACACCTTC	CASSPLEGGYGYTF
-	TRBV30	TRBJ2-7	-	TGTGCCTGGAGCCCAGGGGCCCACGAGCAGTACTTC	CAWSPGAHEQYF
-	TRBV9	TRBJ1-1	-	TGTGCCAGCAGCTTACTCGACAAGAACACTGAAGCTTTCTTT	CASSLLDKNTEAFF
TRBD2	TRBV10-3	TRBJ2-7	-	TGTGCCATCAGTGTAGGACTAGCGGGAGTGGGCGAGCAGTACTTC	CAISVGLAGVGEQYF
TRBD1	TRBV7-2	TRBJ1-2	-	TGTGCCAGCAGCTTCTGGGGACAGGGTTTTAATGGCTACACCTTC	CASSFWGQGFNGYTF
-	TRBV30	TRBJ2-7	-	TGTGCCTGGACCCCGGACTTCTACGAGCAGTACTTC	CAWTPDFYEQYF
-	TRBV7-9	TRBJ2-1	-	TGTGCCAGCATTCTGGGGGGAAGCTCCTACAATGAGCAGTTCTTC	CASILGGSSYNEQFF
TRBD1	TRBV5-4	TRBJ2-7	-	TGTGCCAGCAGCTTAAATGGAGCCAGGGGGCAAAACGAGCAGTACTTC	CASSLNGARGQNEQYF
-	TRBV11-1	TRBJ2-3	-	TGTGCCAGCAGCAAACCGGGACCTCCAAGGGGGTCAGATACGCAGTATTTT	CASSKPGPPRGSDTQYF
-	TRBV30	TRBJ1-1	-	TGTGCCTGGACCCAATTATCGAGAACTGAAGCTTTCTTT	CAWTQLSRTEAFF
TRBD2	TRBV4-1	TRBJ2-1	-	TGCGCCAGCAGAACGGTCGGACTAGCGGGAAGTTTTTCCTACAATGAGCAGTTCTTC	CASRTVGLAGSFSYNEQFF
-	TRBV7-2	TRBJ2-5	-	TGTGCCAGCGGATTTATTAGCAGACAAGAGACCCAGTACTTC	CASGFISRQETQYF